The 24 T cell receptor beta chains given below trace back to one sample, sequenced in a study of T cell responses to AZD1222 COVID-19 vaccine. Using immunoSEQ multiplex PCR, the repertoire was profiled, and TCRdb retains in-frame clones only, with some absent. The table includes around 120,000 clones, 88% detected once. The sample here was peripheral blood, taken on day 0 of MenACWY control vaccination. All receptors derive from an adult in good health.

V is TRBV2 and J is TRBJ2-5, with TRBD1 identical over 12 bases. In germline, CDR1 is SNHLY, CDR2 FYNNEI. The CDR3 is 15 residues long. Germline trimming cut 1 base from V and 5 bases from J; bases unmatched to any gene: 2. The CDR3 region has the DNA TGTGCCAGCAGTGAAGGTGGGACAGGGGGCGAGACCCAGTACTTC. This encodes CASSEGGTGGETQYF.

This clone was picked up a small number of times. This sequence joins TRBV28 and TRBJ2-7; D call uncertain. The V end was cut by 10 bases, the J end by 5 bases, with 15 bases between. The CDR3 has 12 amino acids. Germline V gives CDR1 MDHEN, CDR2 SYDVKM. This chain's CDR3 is CAIAQVRHEQYF. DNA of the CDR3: TGTGCCATCGCCCAGGTTCGCCACGAGCAGTACTTC.

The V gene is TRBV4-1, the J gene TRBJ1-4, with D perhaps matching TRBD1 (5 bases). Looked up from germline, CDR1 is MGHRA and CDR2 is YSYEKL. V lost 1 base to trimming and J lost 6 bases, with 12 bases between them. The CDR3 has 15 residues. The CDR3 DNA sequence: TGCGCCAGCAGCCAAGCCGGGACCGGGGATGAAAAACTGTTTTTT. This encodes CASSQAGTGDEKLFF.

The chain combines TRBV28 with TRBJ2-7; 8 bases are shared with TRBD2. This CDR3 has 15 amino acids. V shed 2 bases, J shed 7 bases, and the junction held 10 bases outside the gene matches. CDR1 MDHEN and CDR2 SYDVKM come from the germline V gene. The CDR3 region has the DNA TGTGCCAGCAGTTTAATAGCTAGCGGGTTGAAAGAGCAGTACTTC. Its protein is CASSLIASGLKEQYF.

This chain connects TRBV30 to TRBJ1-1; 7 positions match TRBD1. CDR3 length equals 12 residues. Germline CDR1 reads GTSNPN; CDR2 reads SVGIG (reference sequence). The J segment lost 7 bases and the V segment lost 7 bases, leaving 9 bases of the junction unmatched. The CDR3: CAYKGGDSEAFF. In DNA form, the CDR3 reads TGTGCCTATAAGGGTGGGGACAGTGAAGCTTTCTTT.

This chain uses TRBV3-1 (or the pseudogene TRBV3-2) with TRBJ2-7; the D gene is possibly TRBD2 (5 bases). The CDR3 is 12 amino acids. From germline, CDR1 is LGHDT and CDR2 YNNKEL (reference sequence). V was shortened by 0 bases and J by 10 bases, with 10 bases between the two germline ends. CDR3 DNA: TGTGCCAGCAGCCAAGAGGGTTCGGGACAGTACTTC. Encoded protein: CASSQEGSGQYF.

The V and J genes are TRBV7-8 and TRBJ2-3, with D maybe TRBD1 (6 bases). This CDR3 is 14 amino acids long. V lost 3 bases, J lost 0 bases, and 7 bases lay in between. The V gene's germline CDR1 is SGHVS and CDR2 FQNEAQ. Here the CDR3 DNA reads TGTGCCAGCAGCTTGGGGGCTAGCACAGATACGCAGTATTTT. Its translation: CASSLGASTDTQYF. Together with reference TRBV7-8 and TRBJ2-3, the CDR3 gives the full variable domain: GAGVSQSPRYKVAKRGQDVALRCDPISGHVSLFWYQQALGQGPEFLTYFQNEAQLDKSGLPSDRFFAERPEGSVSTLKIQRTQQEDSAVYLCASSLGASTDTQYFGPGTRLTVL.

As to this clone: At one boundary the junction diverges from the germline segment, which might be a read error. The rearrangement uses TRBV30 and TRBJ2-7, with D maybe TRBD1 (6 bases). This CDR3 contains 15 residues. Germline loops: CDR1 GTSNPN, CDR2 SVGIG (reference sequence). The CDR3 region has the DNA TGTGCCTGGAGTCGCCCTGGGGGCTCCCCTACGAGTTTGCACTTC. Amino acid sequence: CAWSRPGGSPTSLHF.

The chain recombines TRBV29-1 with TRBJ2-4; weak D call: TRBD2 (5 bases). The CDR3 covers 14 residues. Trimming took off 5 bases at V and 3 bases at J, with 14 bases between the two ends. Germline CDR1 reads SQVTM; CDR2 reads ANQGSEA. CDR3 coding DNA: TGCAGCGTTCCCGGGGAGAAGGGCAAAAACATTCAGTACTTC. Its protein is CSVPGEKGKNIQYF. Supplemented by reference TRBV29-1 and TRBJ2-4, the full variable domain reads SAVISQKPSRDICQRGTSLTIQCQVDSQVTMMFWYRQQPGQSLTLIATANQGSEATYESGFVIDKFPISRPNLTFSTLTVSNMSPEDSSIYLCSVPGEKGKNIQYFGAGTRLSVL.

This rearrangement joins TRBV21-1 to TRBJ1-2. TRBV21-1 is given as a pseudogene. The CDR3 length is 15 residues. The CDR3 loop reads CARSSLGRLGYGYTF. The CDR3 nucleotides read TGTGCCAGGTCGTCTTTGGGGAGATTGGGCTATGGCTACACCTTC.

This CDR3 is CARSLVARETKNIQYF. The DNA for the CDR3 is TGTGCCAGAAGCTTGGTGGCTAGGGAAACCAAAAACATTCAGTACTTC. The chain links TRBV5-3 to TRBJ2-4; the D is unclear. TRBV5-3 carries the ORF label, with uncertain function. The CDR3 contains 16 residues. V lost 0 bases and J lost 2, with 12 bases in between.

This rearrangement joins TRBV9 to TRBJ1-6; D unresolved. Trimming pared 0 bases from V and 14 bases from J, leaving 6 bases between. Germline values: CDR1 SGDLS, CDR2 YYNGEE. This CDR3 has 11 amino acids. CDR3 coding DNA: TGTGCCAGCAGCGTAGGTGGTACCCTCCACTTT. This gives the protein CASSVGGTLHF.

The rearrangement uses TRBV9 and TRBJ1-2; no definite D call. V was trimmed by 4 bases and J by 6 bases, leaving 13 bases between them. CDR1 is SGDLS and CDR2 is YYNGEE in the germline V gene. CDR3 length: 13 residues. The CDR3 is CASSLSEADGYTF. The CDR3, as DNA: TGTGCCAGCAGCCTCTCTGAGGCAGATGGCTACACCTTC. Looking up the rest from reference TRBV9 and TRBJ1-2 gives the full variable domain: DSGVTQTPKHLITATGQRVTLRCSPRSGDLSVYWYQQSLDQGLQFLIQYYNGEERAKGNILERFSAQQFPDLHSELNLSSLELGDSALYFCASSLSEADGYTFGSGTRLTVV.

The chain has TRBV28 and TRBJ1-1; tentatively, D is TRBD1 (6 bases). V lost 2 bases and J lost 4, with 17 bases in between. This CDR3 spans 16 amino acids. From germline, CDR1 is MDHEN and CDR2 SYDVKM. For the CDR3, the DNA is TGTGCCAGCAGTTTAAGAGGCGGGATAGGGGGCACTGAAGCTTTCTTT. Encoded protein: CASSLRGGIGGTEAFF.

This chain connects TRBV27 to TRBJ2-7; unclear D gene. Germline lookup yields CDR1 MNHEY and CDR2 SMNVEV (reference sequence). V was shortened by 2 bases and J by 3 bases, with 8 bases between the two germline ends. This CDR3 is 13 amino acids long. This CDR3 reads CASSLGASYEQYF. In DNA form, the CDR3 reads TGTGCCAGCAGTTTAGGTGCCAGCTACGAGCAGTACTTC.

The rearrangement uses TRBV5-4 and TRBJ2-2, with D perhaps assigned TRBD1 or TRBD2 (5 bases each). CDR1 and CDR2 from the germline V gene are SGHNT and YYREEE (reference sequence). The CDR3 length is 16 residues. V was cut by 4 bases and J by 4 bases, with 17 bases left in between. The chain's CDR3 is CASSPGAGQSTGELFF. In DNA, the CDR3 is TGTGCCAGCAGCCCCGGGGCAGGGCAGTCCACCGGGGAGCTGTTTTTT.

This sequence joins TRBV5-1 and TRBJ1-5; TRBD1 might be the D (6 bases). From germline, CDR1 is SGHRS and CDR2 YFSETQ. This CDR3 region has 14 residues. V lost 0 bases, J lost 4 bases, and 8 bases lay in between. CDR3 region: CASSLDTGNQPQHF. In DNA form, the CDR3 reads TGCGCCAGCAGCTTGGACACAGGGAATCAGCCCCAGCATTTT.

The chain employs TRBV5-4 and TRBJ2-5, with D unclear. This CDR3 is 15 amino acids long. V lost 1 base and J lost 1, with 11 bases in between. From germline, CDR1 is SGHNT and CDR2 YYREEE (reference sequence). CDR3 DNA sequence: TGTGCCAGCAGCTTGCAACGCAGGACCCAAGAGACCCAGTACTTC. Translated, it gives CASSLQRRTQETQYF.

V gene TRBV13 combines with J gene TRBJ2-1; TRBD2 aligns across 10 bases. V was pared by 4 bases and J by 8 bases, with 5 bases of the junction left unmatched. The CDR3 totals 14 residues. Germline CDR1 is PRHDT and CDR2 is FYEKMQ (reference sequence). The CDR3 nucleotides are TGTGCCAGCAGCTCCAAAGCGGGGGGGGATGAGCAGTTCTTC. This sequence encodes CASSSKAGGDEQFF.

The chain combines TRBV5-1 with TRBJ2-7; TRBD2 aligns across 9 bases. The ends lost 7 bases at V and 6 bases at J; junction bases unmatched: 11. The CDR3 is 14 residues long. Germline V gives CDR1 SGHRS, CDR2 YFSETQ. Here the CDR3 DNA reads TGCGCCAGCTCGACTAGTGCGGGGGGGGCCGAGCAGTACTTC. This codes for CASSTSAGGAEQYF.

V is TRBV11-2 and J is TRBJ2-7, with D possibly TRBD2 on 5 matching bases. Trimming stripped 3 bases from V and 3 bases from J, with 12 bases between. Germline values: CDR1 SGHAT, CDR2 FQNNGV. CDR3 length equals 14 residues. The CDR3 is CASSFSSGNYEQYF. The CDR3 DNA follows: TGTGCCAGCAGCTTCTCCAGCGGTAACTACGAGCAGTACTTC.

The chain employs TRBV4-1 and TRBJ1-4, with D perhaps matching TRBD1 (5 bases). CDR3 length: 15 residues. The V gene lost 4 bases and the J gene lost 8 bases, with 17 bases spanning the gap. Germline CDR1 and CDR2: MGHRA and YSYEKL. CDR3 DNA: TGCGCCAGCAGCCCCGCCGGGGACCCGGGGGAAAAACTGTTTTTT. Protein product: CASSPAGDPGEKLFF.

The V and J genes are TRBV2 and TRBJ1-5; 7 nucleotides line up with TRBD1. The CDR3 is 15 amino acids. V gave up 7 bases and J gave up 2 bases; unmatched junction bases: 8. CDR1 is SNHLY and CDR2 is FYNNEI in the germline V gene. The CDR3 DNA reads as TGTGCCAGCAATGCACAGGGGCTCGGCAATCAGCCCCAGCATTTT. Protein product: CASNAQGLGNQPQHF.

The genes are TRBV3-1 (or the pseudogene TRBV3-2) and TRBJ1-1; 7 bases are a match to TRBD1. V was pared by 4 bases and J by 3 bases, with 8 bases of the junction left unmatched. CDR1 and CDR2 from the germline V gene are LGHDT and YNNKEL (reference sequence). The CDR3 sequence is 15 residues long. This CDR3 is CASSPRQGSYTEAFF. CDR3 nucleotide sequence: TGTGCCAGCAGCCCTCGACAGGGATCTTACACTGAAGCTTTCTTT.